These 26 T cell receptor beta chains originate from one sample sequenced in a study of shared clonotypes between healthy human individuals (TCRdb year 2020). Library prep was done by the immunoSEQ multiplex PCR assay. The table comes from immuneACCESS by way of TCRdb, which keeps in-frame sequences with V and J called. Part of the clones is missing from these tables; in studies checked, under half for an unresolved V gene and the rest for unknown reasons. In all, the sample holds around 2.3 million clones, and approximately 95% of those were seen once. Clones ranked in the top ten supply 0.1% to 0.15% of the sample. Material: naive CD4+ T cells sorted from blood. This specimen's cell subset or site label, interpreted: CD45RA+ positively selected. The receptors stem from a man aged 18 to 30 in good health.

The chain recombines TRBV28 with TRBJ1-1; 7 nucleotides agree with TRBD1. There are 16 residues in the CDR3. J was trimmed by 2 bases and V by 5 bases; bases with no gene match: 11. CDR1 is MDHEN, CDR2 SYDVKM, per germline. DNA for the CDR3: TGTGCCAGCAGTCCGGGGACAGTGGGGCCAAACACTGAAGCTTTCTTT. This translates into CASSPGTVGPNTEAFF.

This clone was seen only once. The gene calls are TRBV28 and TRBJ2-7; D may be TRBD1 (6 bases). The germline V and J ends were trimmed by 6 bases and 6 bases, with 12 bases remaining between them. There are 12 residues in the CDR3. The V gene's germline CDR1 is MDHEN and CDR2 SYDVKM. CDR3 sequence (DNA): TGTGCCAGCAGAACAGGGCACGGCGAGCAGTACTTC. It is translated as CASRTGHGEQYF.

V usage is TRBV30 and J usage is TRBJ1-3; 7 nucleotides agree with TRBD1. The germline gives CDR1 GTSNPN, CDR2 SVGIG (reference sequence). The CDR3 runs to 16 residues. The junction had 8 bases not matched to a gene; V was cut back by 3 bases and J by 0 bases. CDR3 coding DNA: TGTGCCTGGAGGAATCGACAGGGAAACTCTGGAAACACCATATATTTT. Its protein product is CAWRNRQGNSGNTIYF.

This sequence joins TRBV5-1 and TRBJ2-1; D gene unclear. V lost 5 bases, J lost 10 bases, and 13 bases lay in between. The CDR3 has 12 residues. Germline V lookup: CDR1 SGHRS, CDR2 YFSETQ. This chain's CDR3 is CASSQSRTEQFF. Here the CDR3 DNA reads TGCGCCAGCAGTCAATCCCGGACCGAGCAGTTCTTC.

The chain is built from TRBV10-3 and TRBJ2-7, with 7 bases lining up with TRBD1. The CDR3 sequence is 16 residues long. Germline V lookup: CDR1 ENHRY, CDR2 SYGVKD. The trim removed 10 bases at V and 1 base at J, leaving 16 bases unmatched. CDR3 DNA sequence: TGTGCCACCAAAGGACAGGCCTCAGATGAGTCCTACGAGCAGTACTTC. It specifies CATKGQASDESYEQYF.

The chain links TRBV7-3 to TRBJ1-1, with D perhaps TRBD1 (6 bases). The CDR3 totals 15 residues. Germline V gene data show CDR1 as SGHTA and CDR2 as FQGTGA. Trimming cost V 5 bases and J 5 bases, with 18 bases left between them. Here the CDR3 DNA reads TGTGCCAGCAGCCCCTCAAGGACAGCATTTACTGAAGCTTTCTTT. Protein product: CASSPSRTAFTEAFF. The whole variable domain, filled in from reference TRBV7-3 and TRBJ1-1, reads GAGVSQTPSNKVTEKGKYVELRCDPISGHTALYWYRQSLGQGPEFLIYFQGTGAADDSGLPNDRFFAVRPEGSVSTLKIQRTERGDSAVYLCASSPSRTAFTEAFFGQGTRLTVV.

The V gene is TRBV18, the J gene TRBJ2-7; D call uncertain. This CDR3 comprises 14 residues. Germline lookup yields CDR1 KGHSH and CDR2 LQKENI. Trimming stripped 3 bases from V and 6 bases from J, with 15 bases between. CDR3 sequence reads: CASSPLGLPIEQYF. CDR3 nucleotide sequence: TGTGCCAGCTCACCGCTTGGCCTCCCAATCGAGCAGTACTTC.

The CDR3 DNA is TGTGCCAGCAGCTTTACGGGAGGGCTCTACGAGCAGTACTTC. Translating gives CASSFTGGLYEQYF. This chain uses TRBV5-6 with TRBJ2-7; 8 bases align to TRBD2. CDR3 size: 14 residues. The germline CDR1 and CDR2 sequences are SGHDT and YYEEEE. The V and J ends lost 2 bases and 3 bases, in that order; junction bases with no gene match: 4.

The genes are TRBV5-1 and TRBJ2-6; no clear D gene. Trimming left V 0 bases short and J 2 bases short, with 9 bases between. The CDR3 is 16 residues long. Germline V gene lookup returns CDR1 SGHRS and CDR2 YFSETQ. The CDR3 reads CASSLALGAGANVLTF. CDR3 nucleotides: TGCGCCAGCAGCTTGGCCCTGGGCGCTGGGGCCAACGTCCTGACTTTC.

This clone was recorded only once. This chain connects TRBV7-9 to TRBJ2-5; the match to TRBD2 covers 10 bases. Germline CDR1 reads SEHNR; CDR2 reads FQNEAQ (reference sequence). CDR3 size: 15 residues. With V trimmed by 5 bases and J by 2 bases, 5 bases remained unmatched. DNA of the CDR3: TGTGCCAGCAGCGAGACTAGCGGGCCGCAAGAGACCCAGTACTTC. Protein: CASSETSGPQETQYF.

The rearrangement joins TRBV29-1 to TRBJ2-3; TRBD2 matches 7 bases. Trimming at V came to 7 bases and at J to 5 bases, leaving 6 bases not matched to a gene. This CDR3 spans 12 amino acids. Per germline, CDR1 SQVTM and CDR2 ANQGSEA. CDR3 residues: CSAREVVDTQYF. The CDR3 DNA follows: TGCAGCGCTCGGGAGGTCGTAGATACGCAGTATTTT.

The V and J genes are TRBV4-3 and TRBJ1-5, with TRBD1 identical over 9 bases. CDR3 length: 18 amino acids. Unmatched junction bases numbered 11, after V lost 4 bases and J lost 1 base. Germline values: CDR1 LGHNA, CDR2 YSLEER. The DNA for the CDR3 is TGCGCCAGCAGCCCGCAACAACAGGGGGCGGAAAGCAATCAGCCCCAGCATTTT. The encoded protein is CASSPQQQGAESNQPQHF.

This chain joins TRBV28 and TRBJ1-1; 8 bases line up with TRBD1. V was clipped by 4 bases and J by 10 bases; unmatched bases: 5. Germline loops: CDR1 MDHEN, CDR2 SYDVKM. CDR3 size: 12 residues. In DNA, the CDR3 is TGTGCCAGCAGTTCTCAGGGGGCTCTAGCTTTCTTT. Protein: CASSSQGALAFF.

V usage is TRBV11-2 and J usage is TRBJ2-3; 9 nucleotides agree with TRBD1. Losses at the gene ends were 3 bases for V and 2 bases for J; bases not matched to a gene: 6. Per the germline V gene, CDR1 is SGHAT and CDR2 is FQNNGV. This CDR3 contains 16 residues. The CDR3 DNA reads TGTGCCAGCAGCTTCACAGGGGGCGCAAACACAGATACGCAGTATTTT. Protein: CASSFTGGANTDTQYF.

The chain links TRBV5-1 to TRBJ1-5; TRBD1 agrees at 8 bases. The CDR3 is made up of 14 amino acids. Losses at the gene ends were 4 bases for V and 7 bases for J; bases not matched to a gene: 7. CDR1 SGHRS and CDR2 YFSETQ come from the germline V gene. Here the CDR3 DNA reads TGCGCCAGCAGCCCTTTGACAGGGGAACAGCCCCAGCATTTT. It specifies CASSPLTGEQPQHF.

The chain couples TRBV10-3 to TRBJ2-5, with 9 bases identical to TRBD2. The CDR3 extends over 15 amino acids. J was trimmed by 1 base and V by 3 bases; bases with no gene match: 3. Germline V CDR1 and CDR2: ENHRY, SYGVKD. Written as DNA, the CDR3 is TGTGCCATCAGTGACGGCGGGAGGGCCCAAGAGACCCAGTACTTC. Residues: CAISDGGRAQETQYF.

This chain connects TRBV2 to TRBJ1-1, with TRBD1 as a possible D gene (5 bases). This CDR3 has 13 amino acids. V lost 9 bases and J lost 0, with 11 bases in between. Looked up from germline, CDR1 is SNHLY and CDR2 is FYNNEI. CDR3 protein: CASRQLMNTEAFF. In nucleotides, the CDR3 is TGTGCCAGTCGACAGCTCATGAACACTGAAGCTTTCTTT.

The chain has TRBV4-1 and TRBJ1-4; D is unresolved. The germline V and J ends were trimmed by 4 bases and 4 bases, with 10 bases remaining between them. The CDR3 is 14 residues long. Germline V CDR1 and CDR2: MGHRA, YSYEKL. The chain's CDR3 is CASSPPDHNEKLFF. Written as DNA, the CDR3 is TGCGCCAGCAGCCCACCGGACCATAATGAAAAACTGTTTTTT.

Concerning this clone itself: One junction end does not reproduce the germline sequence, and a read error may be involved. The chain couples TRBV7-7 to TRBJ1-4; D ambiguous. CDR3 length: 16 amino acids. Germline V lookup: CDR1 SSHAT, CDR2 FNYEAQ (reference sequence). For the CDR3, the DNA is TGTGCTAGCAGCCCGACATGGACCTCGGCTAATGAAAAACTGTTTTTT. Translating it yields CASSPTWTSANEKLFF.

The chain links TRBV29-1 to TRBJ1-4; D is possibly TRBD1 (6 bases). Germline V lookup: CDR1 SQVTM, CDR2 ANQGSEA. The CDR3 spans 13 residues. Trimming stripped 4 bases from V and 8 bases from J, with 14 bases between. The CDR3 DNA is TGCAGCGTTGTTAAGGGGGGCGGAGAAAAACTGTTTTTT. It specifies CSVVKGGGEKLFF.

This chain connects TRBV6-1 to TRBJ2-7; 10 bases map to TRBD2. The CDR3 is made up of 13 amino acids. Per the germline V gene, CDR1 is MNHNS and CDR2 is SASEGT. Germline trimming cut 8 bases from V and 5 bases from J; bases unmatched to any gene: 6. The CDR3 nucleotides read TGTGCCAGCCTAGCGGGAGTTCCAAACGAGCAGTACTTC. It encodes CASLAGVPNEQYF.

V gene TRBV27 combines with J gene TRBJ1-1; TRBD1 aligns across 8 bases. The CDR3 is 15 amino acids. After removal of 4 bases from V and 5 bases from J, the junction contained 9 bases not matched to a gene. The germline CDR1 and CDR2 sequences are MNHEY and SMNVEV (reference sequence). CDR3 amino acids: CASSSQGAGRTEAFF. The CDR3 DNA reads TGTGCCAGCAGTTCCCAGGGGGCGGGAAGGACTGAAGCTTTCTTT.

CDR3 in amino acids: CASSTTENQPQHF. As DNA, the CDR3 is TGTGCCAGCAGCACGACAGAAAATCAGCCCCAGCATTTT. The V call is TRBV7-9, the J call TRBJ1-5, with D possibly matching TRBD1 (5 bases). The germline V gene has CDR1 SEHNR and CDR2 FQNEAQ (reference sequence). V lost 5 bases and J 4 bases, leaving 9 bases between the germline ends. The CDR3 length is 13 residues.

This sequence joins TRBV28 and TRBJ1-1, with D perhaps TRBD1 (5 bases). V shed 5 bases and J shed 9 bases, with 19 bases lying between them. Per germline, CDR1 MDHEN and CDR2 SYDVKM. The CDR3 extends over 14 amino acids. In DNA, the CDR3 is TGTGCCAGCAGTCCCGGGGGGGTCAGGAATCAAGCTTTCTTT. Its translation is CASSPGGVRNQAFF.

The gene calls are TRBV30 and TRBJ1-6; tentative D call: TRBD1 (6 bases). V was pared by 2 bases and J by 7 bases, with 21 bases between. The CDR3 has 17 amino acids. The germline V gene has CDR1 GTSNPN and CDR2 SVGIG (reference sequence). The CDR3 is CAWSNPQTGPLNSPLHF. The CDR3 coding sequence is TGTGCCTGGAGTAACCCCCAGACAGGCCCACTCAATTCACCCCTCCACTTT. Together with reference TRBV30 and TRBJ1-6, the CDR3 gives the full variable domain: SQTIHQWPATLVQPVGSPLSLECTVEGTSNPNLYWYRQAAGRGLQLLFYSVGIGQISSEVPQNLSASRPQDRQFILSSKKLLLSDSGFYLCAWSNPQTGPLNSPLHFGNGTRLTVT.

This chain joins TRBV5-6 and TRBJ2-5; TRBD2 might be the D (5 bases). Germline loops: CDR1 SGHDT, CDR2 YYEEEE. Trimming stripped 4 bases from V and 4 bases from J, with 14 bases between. This CDR3 contains 14 residues. This CDR3 reads CASSNAGTRETQYF. In DNA, the CDR3 is TGTGCCAGCAGCAACGCCGGTACTAGAGAGACCCAGTACTTC.